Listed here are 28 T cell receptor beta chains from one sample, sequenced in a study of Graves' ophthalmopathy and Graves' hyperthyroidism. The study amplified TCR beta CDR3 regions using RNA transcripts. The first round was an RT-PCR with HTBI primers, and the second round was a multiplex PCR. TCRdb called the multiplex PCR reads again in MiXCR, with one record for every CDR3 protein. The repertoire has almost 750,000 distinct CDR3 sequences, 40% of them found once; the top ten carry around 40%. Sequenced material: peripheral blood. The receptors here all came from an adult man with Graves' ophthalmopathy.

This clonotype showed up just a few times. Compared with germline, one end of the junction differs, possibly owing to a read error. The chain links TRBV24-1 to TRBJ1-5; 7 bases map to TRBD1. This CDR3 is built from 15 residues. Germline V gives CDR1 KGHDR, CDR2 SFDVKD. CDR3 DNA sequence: TGTGCCAGCAGTGCCACACAGGGGAGGAATCAGCCCCAGCATTTT. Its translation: CASSATQGRNQPQHF.

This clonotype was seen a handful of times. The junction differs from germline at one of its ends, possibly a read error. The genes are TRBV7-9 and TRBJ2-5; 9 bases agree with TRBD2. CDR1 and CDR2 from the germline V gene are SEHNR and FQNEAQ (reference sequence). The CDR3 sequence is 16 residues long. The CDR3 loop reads CASSQEERGARETQYF. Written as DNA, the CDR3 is TGCGCCAGCAGCCAAGAGGAGCGGGGGGCCAGGGAGACCCAGTACTTC.

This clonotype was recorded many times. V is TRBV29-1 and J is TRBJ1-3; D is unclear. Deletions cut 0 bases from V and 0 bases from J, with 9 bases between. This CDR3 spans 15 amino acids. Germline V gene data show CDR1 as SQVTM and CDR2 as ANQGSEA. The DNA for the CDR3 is TGCAGCGTTGAAGATCCGGGGAGCTCTGGAAACACCATATATTTT. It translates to CSVEDPGSSGNTIYF. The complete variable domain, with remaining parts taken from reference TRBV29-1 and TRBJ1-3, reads SAVISQKPSRDICQRGTSLTIQCQVDSQVTMMFWYRQQPGQSLTLIATANQGSEATYESGFVIDKFPISRPNLTFSTLTVSNMSPEDSSIYLCSVEDPGSSGNTIYFGEGSWLTVV.

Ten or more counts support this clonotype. The CDR3 protein is CASSRGTGDEQYF. In DNA form, the CDR3 reads TGTGCCAGCAGTCGCGGGACAGGGGACGAGCAGTACTTC. The chain recombines TRBV2 with TRBJ2-7; TRBD1 matches 10 bases. With 5 bases clipped from V and 5 bases from J, the junction kept 3 bases outside the gene matches. Germline CDR1 SNHLY, CDR2 FYNNEI. The CDR3 sequence is 13 residues long.

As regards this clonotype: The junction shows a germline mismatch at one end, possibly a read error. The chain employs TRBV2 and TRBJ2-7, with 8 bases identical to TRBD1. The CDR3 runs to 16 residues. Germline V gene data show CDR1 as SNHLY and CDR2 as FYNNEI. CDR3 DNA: TGTGCCATCAGTGAGTCGATTGGGACAGGTCCCTACGAGCAGTACTTC. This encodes CAISESIGTGPYEQYF. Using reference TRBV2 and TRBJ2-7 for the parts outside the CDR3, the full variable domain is EPEVTQTPSHQVTQMGQEVILRCVPISNHLYFYWYRQILGQKVEFLVSFYNNEISEKSEIFDDQFSVERPDGSNFTLKIRSTKLEDSAMYFCAISESIGTGPYEQYFGPGTRLTVT.

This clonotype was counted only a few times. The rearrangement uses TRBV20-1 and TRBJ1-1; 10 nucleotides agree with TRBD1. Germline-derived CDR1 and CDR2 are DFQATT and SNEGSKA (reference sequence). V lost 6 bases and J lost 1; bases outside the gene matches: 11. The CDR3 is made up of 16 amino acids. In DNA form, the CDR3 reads TGCAGTGCCTACGGACAGGGGGAATACTCGAACACTGAAGCTTTCTTT. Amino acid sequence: CSAYGQGEYSNTEAFF.

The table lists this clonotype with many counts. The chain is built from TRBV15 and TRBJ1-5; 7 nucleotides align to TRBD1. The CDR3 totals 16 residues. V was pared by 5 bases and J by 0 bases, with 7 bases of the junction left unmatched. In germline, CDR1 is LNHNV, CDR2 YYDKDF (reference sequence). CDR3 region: CATSGGDSHSNQPQHF. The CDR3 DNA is TGTGCCACCAGCGGGGGGGACAGCCATAGCAATCAGCCCCAGCATTTT.

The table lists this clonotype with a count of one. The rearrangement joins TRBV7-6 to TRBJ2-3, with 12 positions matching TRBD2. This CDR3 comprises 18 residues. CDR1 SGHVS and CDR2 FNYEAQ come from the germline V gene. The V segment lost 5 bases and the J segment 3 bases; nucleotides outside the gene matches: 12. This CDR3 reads CASSPGTSGPPWTDTQYF. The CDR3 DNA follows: TGTGCCAGCAGCCCAGGGACTAGCGGGCCCCCATGGACAGATACGCAGTATTTT.

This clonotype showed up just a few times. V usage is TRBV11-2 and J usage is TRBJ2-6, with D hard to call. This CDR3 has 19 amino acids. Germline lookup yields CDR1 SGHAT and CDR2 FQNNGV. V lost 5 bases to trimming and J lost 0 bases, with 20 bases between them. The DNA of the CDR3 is TGTGCCAGCAGCCCTAGACGCGGAGTAATAAGCTCTGGGGCCAACGTCCTGACTTTC. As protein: CASSPRRGVISSGANVLTF.

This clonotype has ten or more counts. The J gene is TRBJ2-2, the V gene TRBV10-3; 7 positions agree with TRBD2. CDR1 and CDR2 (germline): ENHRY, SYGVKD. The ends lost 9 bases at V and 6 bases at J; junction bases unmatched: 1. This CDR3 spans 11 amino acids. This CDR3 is CAIREAGELFF. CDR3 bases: TGTGCCATTCGGGAGGCCGGGGAGCTGTTTTTT.

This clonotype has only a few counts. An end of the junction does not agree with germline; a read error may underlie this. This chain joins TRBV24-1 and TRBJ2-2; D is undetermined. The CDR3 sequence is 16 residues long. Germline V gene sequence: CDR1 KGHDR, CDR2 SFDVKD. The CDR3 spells CASSYAADTNTGELFF. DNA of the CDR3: TGTGCCAGCAGTTACGCGGCAGACACGAACACCGGGGAGCTGTTTTTT.

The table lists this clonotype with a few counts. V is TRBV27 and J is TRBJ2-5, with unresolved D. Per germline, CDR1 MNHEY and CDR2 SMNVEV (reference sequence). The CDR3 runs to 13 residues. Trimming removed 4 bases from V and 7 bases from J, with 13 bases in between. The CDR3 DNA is TGTGCCAGCAGTTCGTCAGATAGTCGGACCCAGTACTTC. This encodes CASSSSDSRTQYF.

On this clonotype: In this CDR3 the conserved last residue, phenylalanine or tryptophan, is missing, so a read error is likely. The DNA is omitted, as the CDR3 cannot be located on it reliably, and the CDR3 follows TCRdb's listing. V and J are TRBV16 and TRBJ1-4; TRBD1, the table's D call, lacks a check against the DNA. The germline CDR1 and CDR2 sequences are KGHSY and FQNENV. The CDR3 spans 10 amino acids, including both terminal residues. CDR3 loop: CASSQGPGLY.

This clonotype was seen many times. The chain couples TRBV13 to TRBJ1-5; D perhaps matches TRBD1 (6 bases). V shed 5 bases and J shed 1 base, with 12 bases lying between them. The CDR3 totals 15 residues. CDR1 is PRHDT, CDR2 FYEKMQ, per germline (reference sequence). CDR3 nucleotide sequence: TGTGCCAGCAGCGTGCAGGGGTTAAGCAATCAGCCCCAGCATTTT. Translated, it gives CASSVQGLSNQPQHF.

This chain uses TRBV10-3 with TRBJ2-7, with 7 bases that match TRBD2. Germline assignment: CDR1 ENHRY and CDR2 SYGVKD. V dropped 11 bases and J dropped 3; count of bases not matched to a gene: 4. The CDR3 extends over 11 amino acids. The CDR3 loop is CASRGVYEQYF. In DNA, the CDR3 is TGTGCCTCCCGGGGGGTCTACGAGCAGTACTTC.

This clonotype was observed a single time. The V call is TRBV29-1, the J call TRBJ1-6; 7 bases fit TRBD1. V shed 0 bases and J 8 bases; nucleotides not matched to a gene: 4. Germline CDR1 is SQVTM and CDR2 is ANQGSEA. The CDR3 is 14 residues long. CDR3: CSVEETGFDSPLHF. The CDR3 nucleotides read TGCAGCGTTGAAGAGACAGGGTTTGATTCACCCCTCCACTTT.

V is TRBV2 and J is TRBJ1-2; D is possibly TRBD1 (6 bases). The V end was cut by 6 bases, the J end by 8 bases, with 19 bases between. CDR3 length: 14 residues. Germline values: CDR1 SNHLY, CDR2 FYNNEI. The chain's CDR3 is CASRTSGGVRGYTF. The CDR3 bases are TGTGCCAGCAGGACTAGCGGGGGCGTTAGAGGCTACACCTTC.

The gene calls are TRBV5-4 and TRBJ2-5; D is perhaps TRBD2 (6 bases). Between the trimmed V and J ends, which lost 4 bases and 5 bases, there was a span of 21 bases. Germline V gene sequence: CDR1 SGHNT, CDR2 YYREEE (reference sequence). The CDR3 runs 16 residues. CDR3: CASSPSAGQSRETQYF. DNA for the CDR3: TGTGCCAGCAGCCCCTCGGCGGGGCAAAGCAGGGAGACCCAGTACTTC.

The CDR3 bases are TGTGCCATCAGTGATGCGGCGCTGGGGGCTGAAAAACTGTTTTTT. It translates to CAISDAALGAEKLFF. J is TRBJ1-4 and V is TRBV10-3, with a tentative D call TRBD1 (6 bases). Trimming cost V 3 bases and J 7 bases, with 15 bases left between them. CDR3 length: 15 residues. Germline V gene data show CDR1 as ENHRY and CDR2 as SYGVKD.

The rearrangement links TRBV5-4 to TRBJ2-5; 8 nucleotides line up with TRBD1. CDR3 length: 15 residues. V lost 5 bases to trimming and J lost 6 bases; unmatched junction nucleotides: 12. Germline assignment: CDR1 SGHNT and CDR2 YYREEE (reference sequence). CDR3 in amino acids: CASREDRVSRKTQYF. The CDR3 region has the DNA TGTGCCAGCAGAGAGGACAGGGTATCCCGAAAGACCCAGTACTTC.

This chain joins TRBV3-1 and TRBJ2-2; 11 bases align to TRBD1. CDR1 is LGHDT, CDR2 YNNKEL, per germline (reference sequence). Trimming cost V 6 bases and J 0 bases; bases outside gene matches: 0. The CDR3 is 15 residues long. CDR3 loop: CASRGQGANTGELFF. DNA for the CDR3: TGTGCCAGCAGGGGACAGGGGGCGAACACCGGGGAGCTGTTTTTT.

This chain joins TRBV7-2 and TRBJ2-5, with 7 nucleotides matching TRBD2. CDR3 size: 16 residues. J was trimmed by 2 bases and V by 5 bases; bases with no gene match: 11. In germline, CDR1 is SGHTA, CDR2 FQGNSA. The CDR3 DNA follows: TGTGCCAGCAGCCTGGGCAGGGACTATAAGCAAGAGACCCAGTACTTC. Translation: CASSLGRDYKQETQYF.

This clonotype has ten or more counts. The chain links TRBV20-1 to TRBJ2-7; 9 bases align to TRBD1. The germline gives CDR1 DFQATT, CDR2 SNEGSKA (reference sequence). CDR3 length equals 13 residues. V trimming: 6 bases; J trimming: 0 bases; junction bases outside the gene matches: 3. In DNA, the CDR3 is TGCAGTGCCTACAGGGGGCCCTCCTACGAGCAGTACTTC. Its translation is CSAYRGPSYEQYF.

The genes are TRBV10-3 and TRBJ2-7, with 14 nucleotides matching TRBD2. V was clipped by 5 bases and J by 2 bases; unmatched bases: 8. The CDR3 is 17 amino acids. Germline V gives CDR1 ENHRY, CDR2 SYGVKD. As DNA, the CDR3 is TGTGCCATCAGTCCAGGACTAGCGGGGGGATTAACCTACGAGCAGTACTTC. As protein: CAISPGLAGGLTYEQYF.

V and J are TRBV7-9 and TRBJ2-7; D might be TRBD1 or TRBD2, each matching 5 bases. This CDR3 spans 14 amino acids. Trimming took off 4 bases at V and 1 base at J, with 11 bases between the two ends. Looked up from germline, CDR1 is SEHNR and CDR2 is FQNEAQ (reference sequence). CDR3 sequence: CASSSGTQSYEQYF. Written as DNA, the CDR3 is TGTGCCAGCAGCTCCGGGACCCAATCCTACGAGCAGTACTTC.

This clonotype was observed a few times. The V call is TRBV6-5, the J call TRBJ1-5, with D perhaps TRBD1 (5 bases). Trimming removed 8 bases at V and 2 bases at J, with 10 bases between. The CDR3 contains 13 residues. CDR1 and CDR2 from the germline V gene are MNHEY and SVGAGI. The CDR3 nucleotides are TGTGCCAGCGGAATGACAGGCAATCAGCCCCAGCATTTT. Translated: CASGMTGNQPQHF.

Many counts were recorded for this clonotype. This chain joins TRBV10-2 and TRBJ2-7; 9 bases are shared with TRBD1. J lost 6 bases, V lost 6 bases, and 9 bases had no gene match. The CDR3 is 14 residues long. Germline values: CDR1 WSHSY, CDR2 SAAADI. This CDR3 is CASRWDRVNGEQYF. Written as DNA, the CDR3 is TGCGCCAGCAGATGGGACAGGGTCAATGGCGAGCAGTACTTC.

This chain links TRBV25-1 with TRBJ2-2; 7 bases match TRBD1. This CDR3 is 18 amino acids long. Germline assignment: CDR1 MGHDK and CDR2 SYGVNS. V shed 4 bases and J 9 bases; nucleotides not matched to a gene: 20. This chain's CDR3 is CASSANTQGVVRSWELFF. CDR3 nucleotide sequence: TGTGCCAGCAGTGCCAACACCCAGGGGGTGGTGCGGTCCTGGGAGCTGTTTTTT.